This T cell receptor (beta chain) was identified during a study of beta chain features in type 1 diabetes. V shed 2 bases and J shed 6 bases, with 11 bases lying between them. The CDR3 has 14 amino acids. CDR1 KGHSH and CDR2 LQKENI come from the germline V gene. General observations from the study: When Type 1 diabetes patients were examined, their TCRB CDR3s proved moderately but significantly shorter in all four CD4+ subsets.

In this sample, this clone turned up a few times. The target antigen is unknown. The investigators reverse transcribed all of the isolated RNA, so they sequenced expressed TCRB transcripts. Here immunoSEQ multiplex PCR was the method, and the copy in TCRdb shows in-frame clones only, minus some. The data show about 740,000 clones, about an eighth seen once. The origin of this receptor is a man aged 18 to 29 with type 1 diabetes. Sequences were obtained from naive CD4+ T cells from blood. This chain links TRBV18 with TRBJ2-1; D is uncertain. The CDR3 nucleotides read TGTGCCAGCTCACCAACGGCGACCGGCAATGAGCAGTTCTTC. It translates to CASSPTATGNEQFF.